This T cell receptor beta chain emerged from a study of T cells in Graves' hyperthyroidism and ophthalmopathy. Study-wide points: Most thyroid clonotypes that were expanded above 0.001 also turned up in blood.

For Graves' hyperthyroidism to be stable, ophthalmopathy could not progress within 18 months. Exclusion criteria comprised uncontrolled infection, other autoimmune disease, pregnancy or lactation. Together with thyroid ultrasound, orbital computed tomography, serum thyroxine and TRAb, clinical symptoms were used for diagnoses. RNA transcripts yielded amplified TCR beta CDR3 regions. The TCR CDR3 first-round RT-PCR relied on the HTBI primer set. Each CDR3 protein gets one entry after TCRdb re-called the multiplex PCR reads with MiXCR. Of 500,000 to 750,000 distinct CDR3 sequences in the sample, around 16% were seen once. Worth noting for this clonotype: The antigen remains undetermined.

The sample taken for sequencing was blood. This receptor was obtained from a woman under 40 with Graves' hyperthyroidism.

CDR3 residues: CASSPRTGSGYTF. CDR3 nucleotide sequence: TGTGCCAGCAGCCCCAGGACAGGGAGCGGCTACACCTTC. This sequence joins TRBV14 and TRBJ1-2; TRBD1 matches 8 bases. J gave up 8 bases and V 4 bases, and 6 bases lay outside the gene matches. The CDR3 consists of 13 residues. Germline V gives CDR1 SGHDN, CDR2 FVKESK.